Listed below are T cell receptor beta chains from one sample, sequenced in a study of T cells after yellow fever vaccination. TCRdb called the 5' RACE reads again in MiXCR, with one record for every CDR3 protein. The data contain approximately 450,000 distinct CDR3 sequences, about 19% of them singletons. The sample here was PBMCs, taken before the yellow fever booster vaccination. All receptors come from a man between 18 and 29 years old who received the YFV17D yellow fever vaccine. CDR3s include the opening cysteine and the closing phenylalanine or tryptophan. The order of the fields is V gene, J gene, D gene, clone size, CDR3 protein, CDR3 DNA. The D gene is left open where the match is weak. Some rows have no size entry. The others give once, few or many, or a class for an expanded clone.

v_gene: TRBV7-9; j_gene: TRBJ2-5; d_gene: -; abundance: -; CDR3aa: CASSFSRARIQETQYF; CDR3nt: TGTGCCAGCAGCTTTAGTCGGGCCCGAATCCAAGAGACCCAGTACTTC
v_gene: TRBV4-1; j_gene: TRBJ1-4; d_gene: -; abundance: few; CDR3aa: CASSHGGVDNEKLFF; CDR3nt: TGCGCCAGCAGCCACGGGGGCGTGGATAATGAAAAACTGTTTTTT
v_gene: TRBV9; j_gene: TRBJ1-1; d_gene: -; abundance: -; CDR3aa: CASSYPESTLPGTEAFF; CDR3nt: TGTGCCAGCAGCTACCCCGAGAGTACCCTCCCCGGCACTGAAGCTTTCTTT
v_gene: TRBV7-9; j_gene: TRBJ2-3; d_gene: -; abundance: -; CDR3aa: CASSLATSGGWDTQYF; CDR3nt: TGTGCCAGCAGCTTAGCAACTTCCGGGGGTTGGGATACGCAGTATTTT
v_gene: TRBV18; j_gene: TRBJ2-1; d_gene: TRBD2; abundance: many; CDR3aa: CASGPQGLGLLEQFF; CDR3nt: TGTGCCAGCGGACCGCAGGGACTAGGGCTTCTTGAGCAGTTCTTC
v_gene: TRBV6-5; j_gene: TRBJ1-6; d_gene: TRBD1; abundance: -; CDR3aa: CASSYGTGSYSPLHF; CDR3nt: TGTGCCAGCAGTTACGGGACAGGGAGTTATTCACCCCTCCACTTT
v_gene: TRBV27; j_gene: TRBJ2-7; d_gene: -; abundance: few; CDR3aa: CASSLSADTYEQYF; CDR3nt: TGTGCCAGCAGTTTATCCGCTGATACCTACGAGCAGTACTTC
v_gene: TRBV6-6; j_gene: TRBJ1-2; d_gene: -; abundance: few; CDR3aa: CASSYSIIDSNYGYTF; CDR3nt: TGTGCCAGCAGTTACTCGATAATAGACTCAAACTATGGCTACACCTTC
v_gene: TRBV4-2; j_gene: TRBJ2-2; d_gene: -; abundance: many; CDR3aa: CASSQGANTGELFF; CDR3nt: TGTGCCAGCAGCCAGGGGGCGAACACCGGGGAGCTGTTTTTT
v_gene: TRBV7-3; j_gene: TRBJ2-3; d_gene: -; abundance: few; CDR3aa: CASSSPGATQYF; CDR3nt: TGTGCCAGCAGCTCGCCAGGTGCTACGCAGTATTTT
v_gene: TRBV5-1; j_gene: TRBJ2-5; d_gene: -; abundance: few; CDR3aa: CASSEMTRGEETQYF; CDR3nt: TGCGCCAGCAGCGAAATGACTAGGGGAGAAGAGACCCAGTACTTC
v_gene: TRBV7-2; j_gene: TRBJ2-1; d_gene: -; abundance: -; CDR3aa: CASSPRLRQFF; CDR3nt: TGTGCCAGCAGCCCTCGATTGAGGCAGTTCTTC
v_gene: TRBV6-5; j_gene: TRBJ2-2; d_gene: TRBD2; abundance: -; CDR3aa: CASNPGTSGGNTGELFF; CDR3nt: TGTGCCAGCAATCCCGGGACTAGCGGGGGGAACACCGGGGAGCTGTTTTTT
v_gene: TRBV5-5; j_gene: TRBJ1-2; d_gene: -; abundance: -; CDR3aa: CASSRLDGYTF; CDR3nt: TGTGCCAGCAGCCGGCTGGATGGCTACACCTTC
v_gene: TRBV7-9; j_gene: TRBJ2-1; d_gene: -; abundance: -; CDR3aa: CASSLRAGPSPEQFF; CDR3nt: TGTGCCAGCAGCTTACGGGCGGGGCCGTCCCCCGAGCAGTTCTTC
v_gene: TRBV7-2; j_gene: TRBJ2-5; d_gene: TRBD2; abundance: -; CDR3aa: CASSLGTRLAGAGRETQYF; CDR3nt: TGTGCCAGCAGCTTAGGAACAAGGCTAGCGGGGGCGGGAAGAGAGACCCAGTACTTC
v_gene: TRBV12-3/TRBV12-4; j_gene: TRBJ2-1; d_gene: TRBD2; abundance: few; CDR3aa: CASSPTSAENEQFF; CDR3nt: TGTGCCAGCAGTCCGACTAGCGCGGAGAATGAGCAGTTCTTC
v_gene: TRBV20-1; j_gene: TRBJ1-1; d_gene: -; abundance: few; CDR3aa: CSAREGYFIMNTEAFF; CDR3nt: TGCAGTGCTAGAGAGGGGTACTTTATAATGAACACTGAAGCTTTCTTT
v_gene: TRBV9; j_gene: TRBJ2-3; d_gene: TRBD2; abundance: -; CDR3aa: CASSEGLAGRQYF; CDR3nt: TGTGCCAGCAGCGAAGGACTAGCGGGGAGGCAGTATTTT
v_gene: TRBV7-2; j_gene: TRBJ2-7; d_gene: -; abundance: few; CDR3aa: CASSLVSGRYEQYF; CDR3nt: TGTGCCAGCAGCTTGGTTTCAGGGAGGTACGAGCAGTACTTC
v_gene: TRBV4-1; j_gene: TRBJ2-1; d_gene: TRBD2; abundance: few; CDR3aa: CASSRAGGRADEQFF; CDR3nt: TGCGCCAGCAGCCGAGCGGGGGGGCGTGCGGATGAGCAGTTCTTC
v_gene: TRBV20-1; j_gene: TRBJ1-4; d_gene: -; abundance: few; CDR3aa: CSARGVGSGEKLFF; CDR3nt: TGCAGTGCTAGAGGAGTGGGGAGTGGGGAAAAACTGTTTTTT
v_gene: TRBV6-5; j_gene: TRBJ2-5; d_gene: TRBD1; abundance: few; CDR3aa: CATTGTGGSGETQYF; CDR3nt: TGTGCCACCACCGGGACAGGGGGTTCGGGAGAGACCCAGTACTTC
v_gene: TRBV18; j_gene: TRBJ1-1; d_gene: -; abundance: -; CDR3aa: CASSPPLSRDNTEAFF; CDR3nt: TGTGCCAGCTCACCACCGCTGAGCCGCGACAACACTGAAGCTTTCTTT
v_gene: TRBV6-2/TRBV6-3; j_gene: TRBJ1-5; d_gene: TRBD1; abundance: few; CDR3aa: CASSHGQGFYNQPQHF; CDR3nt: TGTGCCAGCAGTCACGGACAGGGCTTTTACAATCAGCCCCAGCATTTT
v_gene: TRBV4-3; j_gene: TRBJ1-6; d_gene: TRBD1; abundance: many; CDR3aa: CASSQFTGDSPLHF; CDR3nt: TGCGCCAGCAGCCAATTTACAGGGGATTCACCCCTCCACTTT
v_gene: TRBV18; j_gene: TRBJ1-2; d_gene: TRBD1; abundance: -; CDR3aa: CASSPTGATDYGYTF; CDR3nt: TGTGCCAGCTCACCTACAGGGGCTACTGACTATGGCTACACCTTC
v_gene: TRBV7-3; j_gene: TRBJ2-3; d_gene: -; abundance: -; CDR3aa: CASSFGGVNTDTQYF; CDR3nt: TGTGCCAGCAGCTTTGGCGGGGTCAACACAGATACGCAGTATTTT
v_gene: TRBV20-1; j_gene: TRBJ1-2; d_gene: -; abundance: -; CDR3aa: CSARRRDAFDGYTF; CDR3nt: TGCAGTGCTAGACGCCGGGACGCCTTCGATGGCTACACCTTC